This section outlines one T cell receptor (beta chain) sequence together with its context. The antigen remains undetermined. The data derive from a study of identifying expanded T cells in peripheral blood. Broader study findings: Approximately 1.1 clones differed between technical replicates, versus about 15 and 19 over time. Clone count variance between approximately two-week samples rose with total template count.

During the collection period, no donor immune events like infections were recorded. Only in-frame clones appear in the TCRdb table, and some are missing; sequencing was by immunoSEQ multiplex PCR. Of around 85,000 clones in the sample, 89% were seen once. With 3 bases clipped from V and 4 bases from J, the junction kept 12 bases outside the gene matches. Germline V gives CDR1 MNHEY, CDR2 SMNVEV (reference sequence). The CDR3 is made up of 17 amino acids. The chain recombines TRBV27 with TRBJ2-7; TRBD2 aligns across 10 bases. The clonotype comes from a person aged 18 to 75 in good health. Sequenced: blood. In nucleotides, the CDR3 is TGTGCCAGCAGTTTGAAGGTACCAAGCGGGGGGGGGTACGAGCAGTACTTC. It is translated as CASSLKVPSGGGYEQYF.